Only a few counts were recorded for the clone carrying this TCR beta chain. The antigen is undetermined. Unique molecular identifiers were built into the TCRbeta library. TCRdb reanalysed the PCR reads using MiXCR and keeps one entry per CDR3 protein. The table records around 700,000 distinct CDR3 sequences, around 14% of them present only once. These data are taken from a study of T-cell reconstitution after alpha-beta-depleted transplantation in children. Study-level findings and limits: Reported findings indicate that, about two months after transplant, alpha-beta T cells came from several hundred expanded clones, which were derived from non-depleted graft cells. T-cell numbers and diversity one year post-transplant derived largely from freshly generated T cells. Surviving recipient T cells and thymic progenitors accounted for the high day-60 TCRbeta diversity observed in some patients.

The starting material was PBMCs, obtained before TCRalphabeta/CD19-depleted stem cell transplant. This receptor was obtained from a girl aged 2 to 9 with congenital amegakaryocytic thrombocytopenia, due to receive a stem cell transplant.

CDR3 sequence: CASRPVRGTAGELFF. Written as DNA, the CDR3 is TGTGCCAGCAGGCCCGTCCGGGGGACGGCCGGGGAGCTGTTTTTT. The chain joins TRBV27 to TRBJ2-2; TRBD2 might be the D (6 bases). CDR1 is MNHEY, CDR2 SMNVEV, per germline (reference sequence). The CDR3 extends over 15 amino acids. V lost 6 bases and J 6 bases, leaving 17 bases between the germline ends.